The 10 T cell receptor beta chains below were found in one sample sequenced in a study of T cell repertoires in cytomegalovirus infection. TCRdb reanalysed the reads using MiXCR and keeps one entry per CDR3 protein. The sample holds around 360,000 distinct CDR3 sequences, about a third seen once. Antigens for these TCRs are unknown. This specimen was cultured PBMCs, taken from culture after CMV antigen stimulation. Receptors originate from a human donor in good health (CMV status not recorded). Some clones in this sample may be carry-over from other donors' samples.

This clonotype has a handful of counts. The chain uses TRBV7-7 and TRBJ2-1, with D maybe TRBD2 (6 bases). The CDR3 runs to 11 residues. In germline, CDR1 is SSHAT, CDR2 FNYEAQ (reference sequence). CDR3 nucleotides: TGTGCTAGCGGTTCCCGGGGGGAGCAGTTCTTC. Translation gives CASGSRGEQFF. Supplemented by reference TRBV7-7 and TRBJ2-1, the full variable domain reads GAGVSQSPRYKVTKRGQDVTLRCDPISSHATLYWYQQALGQGPEFLTYFNYEAQPDKSGLPSDRFSAERPEGSISTLTIQRTEQRDSAMYRCASGSRGEQFFGPGTRLTVL.

J is TRBJ1-1 and V is TRBV18; a possible D gene is TRBD1 (6 bases). Per germline, CDR1 KGHSH and CDR2 LQKENI. With 3 bases removed from V and 0 bases from J, the gap between germline ends came to 20 bases. This CDR3 has 18 residues. The CDR3, as DNA: TGTGCCAGCTCACCCGGGGGGGGCCTGAGTCAGATGAACACTGAAGCTTTCTTT. Translation: CASSPGGGLSQMNTEAFF.

The table lists this clonotype with a few counts. The DNA of the CDR3 is TGTGCCAGCAGCTTTACCCCAGGACAGGGGGGAGCTTTCTTT. Protein sequence: CASSFTPGQGGAFF. V usage is TRBV28 and J usage is TRBJ1-1; 10 bases match TRBD1. J lost 10 bases, V lost 6 bases, and 11 bases had no gene match. The CDR3 sequence is 14 residues long. CDR1 is MDHEN and CDR2 is SYDVKM in the germline V gene.

The genes are TRBV29-1 and TRBJ2-3, with D tentatively TRBD1 (6 bases). The CDR3 length is 12 residues. V was pared by 4 bases and J by 4 bases, with 9 bases between. Germline V gives CDR1 SQVTM, CDR2 ANQGSEA. In DNA form, the CDR3 reads TGCAGCGTTGCAAACAGGGCAGATACGCAGTATTTT. This gives the protein CSVANRADTQYF.

This clonotype was seen a handful of times. The genes are TRBV10-2 and TRBJ2-1, with D hard to call. Germline loops: CDR1 WSHSY, CDR2 SAAADI. CDR3 length equals 13 residues. Trimming removed 4 bases at V and 9 bases at J, with 13 bases between. The CDR3 DNA reads as TGCGCCAGCAGTGTCAGTGGCGGTGGTGAGCAGTTCTTC. This sequence encodes CASSVSGGGEQFF.

V usage is TRBV20-1 and J usage is TRBJ2-1; 7 nucleotides align to TRBD2. Germline CDR1 is DFQATT and CDR2 is SNEGSKA (reference sequence). The CDR3 length is 15 residues. Here the CDR3 reads CSTGREWDSYNEQFF. CDR3 bases: TGCAGCACGGGGCGGGAGTGGGACTCCTACAATGAGCAGTTCTTC.

The chain is built from TRBV11-2 and TRBJ2-2, with 9 bases aligning to TRBD2. This CDR3 comprises 18 residues. J was trimmed by 4 bases and V by 5 bases; bases with no gene match: 14. The germline CDR1 and CDR2 sequences are SGHAT and FQNNGV. The CDR3 sequence is CASSLRDSGSFPTGELFF. In nucleotides, the CDR3 is TGTGCCAGCAGCCTGAGGGATAGCGGGAGTTTTCCCACCGGGGAGCTGTTTTTT.

The chain's CDR3 is CASSRGRQAYGYTF. Written as DNA, the CDR3 is TGTGCCAGCAGTCGCGGACGGCAAGCCTATGGCTACACCTTC. The rearrangement links TRBV6-2 or TRBV6-3 to TRBJ1-2, with D hard to call. This CDR3 is 14 amino acids long. Germline-derived CDR1 and CDR2 are MNHEY and SVGEGT. V lost 5 bases, J lost 4 bases, and 14 bases lay in between.

Only a few counts were recorded for this clonotype. This chain joins TRBV11-2 and TRBJ2-7, with 7 positions matching TRBD1. Germline V lookup: CDR1 SGHAT, CDR2 FQNNGV. This CDR3 has 14 residues. V shed 4 bases and J 7 bases; nucleotides not matched to a gene: 10. The DNA for the CDR3 is TGTGCCAGCAGCTCGGGGAGACAGGGATGGGAGCAGTACGTC. Residues: CASSSGRQGWEQYV.

The gene calls are TRBV29-1 and TRBJ2-1; D is possibly TRBD2 (5 bases). Germline CDR1 is SQVTM and CDR2 is ANQGSEA. The CDR3 has 13 amino acids. Trimming cost V 0 bases and J 3 bases, with 6 bases left between them. The CDR3 sequence: CSVEDRGYNEQFF. CDR3 DNA: TGCAGCGTTGAAGATCGGGGCTACAATGAGCAGTTCTTC.